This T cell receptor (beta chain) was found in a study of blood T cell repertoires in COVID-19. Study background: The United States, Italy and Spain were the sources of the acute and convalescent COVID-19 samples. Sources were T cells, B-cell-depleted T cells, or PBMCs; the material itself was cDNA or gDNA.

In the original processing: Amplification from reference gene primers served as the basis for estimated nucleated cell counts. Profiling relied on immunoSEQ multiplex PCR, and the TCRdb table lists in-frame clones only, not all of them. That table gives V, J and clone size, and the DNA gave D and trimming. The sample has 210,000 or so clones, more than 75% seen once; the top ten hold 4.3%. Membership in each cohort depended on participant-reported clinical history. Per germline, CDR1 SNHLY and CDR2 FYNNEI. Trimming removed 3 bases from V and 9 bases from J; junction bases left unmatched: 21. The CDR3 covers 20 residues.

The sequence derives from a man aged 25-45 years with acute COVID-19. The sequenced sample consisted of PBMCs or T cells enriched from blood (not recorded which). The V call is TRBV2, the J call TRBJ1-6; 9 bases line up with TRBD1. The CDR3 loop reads CASSDPWNPRDREKGSPLHF. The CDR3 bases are TGTGCCAGCAGTGACCCTTGGAACCCCCGGGACAGGGAGAAAGGTTCACCCCTCCACTTT.